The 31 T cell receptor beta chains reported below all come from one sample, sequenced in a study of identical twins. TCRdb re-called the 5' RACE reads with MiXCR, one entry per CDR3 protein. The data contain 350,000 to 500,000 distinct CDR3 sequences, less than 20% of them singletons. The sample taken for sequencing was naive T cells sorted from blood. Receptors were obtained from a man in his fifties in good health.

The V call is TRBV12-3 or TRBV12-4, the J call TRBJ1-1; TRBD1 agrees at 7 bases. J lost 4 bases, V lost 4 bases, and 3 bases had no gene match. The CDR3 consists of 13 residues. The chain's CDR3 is CASSYTGVTEAFF. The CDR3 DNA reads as TGTGCCAGCAGTTATACAGGGGTCACTGAAGCTTTCTTT.

The CDR3 loop reads CASSLGLAGPAGELFF. DNA of the CDR3: TGTGCCAGCAGTTTGGGTCTAGCGGGCCCCGCCGGGGAGCTGTTTTTT. The genes are TRBV12-3 or TRBV12-4 and TRBJ2-2; the match to TRBD2 covers 8 bases. V was clipped by 3 bases and J by 6 bases; unmatched bases: 9. CDR3 size: 16 residues.

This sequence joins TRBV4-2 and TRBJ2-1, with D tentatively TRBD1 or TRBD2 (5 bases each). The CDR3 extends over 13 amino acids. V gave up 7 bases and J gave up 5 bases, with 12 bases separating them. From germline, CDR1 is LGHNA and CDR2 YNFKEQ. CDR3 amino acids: CASKPGQNNEQFF. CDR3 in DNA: TGTGCCAGCAAACCGGGGCAGAACAATGAGCAGTTCTTC.

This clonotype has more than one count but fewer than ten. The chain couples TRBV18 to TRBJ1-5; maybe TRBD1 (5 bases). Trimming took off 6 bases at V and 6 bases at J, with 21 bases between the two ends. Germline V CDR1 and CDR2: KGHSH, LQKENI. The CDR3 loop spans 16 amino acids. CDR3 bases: TGTGCCAGCTCGCAGTCGTTGGGGCTGGTCGGTCAGCCCCAGCATTTT. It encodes CASSQSLGLVGQPQHF. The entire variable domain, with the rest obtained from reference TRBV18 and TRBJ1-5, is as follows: NAGVMQNPRHLVRRRGQEARLRCSPMKGHSHVYWYRQLPEEGLKFMVYLQKENIIDESGMPKERFSAEFPKEGPSILRIQQVVRGDSAAYFCASSQSLGLVGQPQHFGDGTRLSIL.

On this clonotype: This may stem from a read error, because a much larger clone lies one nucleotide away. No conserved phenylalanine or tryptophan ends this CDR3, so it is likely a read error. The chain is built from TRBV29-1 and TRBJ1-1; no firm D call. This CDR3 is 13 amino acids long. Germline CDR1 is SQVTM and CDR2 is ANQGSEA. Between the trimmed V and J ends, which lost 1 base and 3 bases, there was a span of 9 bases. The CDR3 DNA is TGCAGCGTTGAAGTTAGCCCGGACACTGAAGCTTTCCTT. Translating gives CSVEVSPDTEAFL.

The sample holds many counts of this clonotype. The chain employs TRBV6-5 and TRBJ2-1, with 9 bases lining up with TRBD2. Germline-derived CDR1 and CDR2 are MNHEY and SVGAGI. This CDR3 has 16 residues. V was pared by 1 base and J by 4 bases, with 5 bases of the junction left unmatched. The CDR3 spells CASSYFRLAAYNEQFF. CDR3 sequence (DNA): TGTGCCAGCAGTTACTTCCGACTAGCGGCTTACAATGAGCAGTTCTTC.

CDR3 DNA: TGTGCCATCAGTGAGTCGAGCCACCAGAACACCGGGGAGCTGTTTTTT. This encodes CAISESSHQNTGELFF. The chain uses TRBV10-3 and TRBJ2-2; D is undetermined. Germline V gene lookup returns CDR1 ENHRY and CDR2 SYGVKD. CDR3 length equals 16 residues. The V and J ends lost 0 bases and 1 base respectively, with 9 bases between them.

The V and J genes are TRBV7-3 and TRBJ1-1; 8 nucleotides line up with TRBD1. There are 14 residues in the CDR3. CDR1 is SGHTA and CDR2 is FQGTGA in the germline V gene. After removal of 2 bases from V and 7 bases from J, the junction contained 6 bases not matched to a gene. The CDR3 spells CASSLGPGGYEAFF. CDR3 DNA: TGTGCCAGCAGCTTAGGGCCAGGGGGCTATGAAGCTTTCTTT.

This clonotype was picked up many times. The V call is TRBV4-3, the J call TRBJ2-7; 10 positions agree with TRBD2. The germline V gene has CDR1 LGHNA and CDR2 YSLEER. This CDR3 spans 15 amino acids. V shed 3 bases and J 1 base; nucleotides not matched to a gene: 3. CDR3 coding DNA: TGCGCCAGCAGCCAGATAGCGGGAGGATCCTACGAGCAGTACTTC. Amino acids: CASSQIAGGSYEQYF.

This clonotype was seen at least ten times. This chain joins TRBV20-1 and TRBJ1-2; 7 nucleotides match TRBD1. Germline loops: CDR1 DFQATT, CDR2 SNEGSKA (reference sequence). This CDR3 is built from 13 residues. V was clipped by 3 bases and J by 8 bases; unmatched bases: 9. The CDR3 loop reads CSASRQGPNGYTF. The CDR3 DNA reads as TGCAGTGCTAGCCGACAGGGACCAAACGGCTACACCTTC.

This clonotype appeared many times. The CDR3 loop reads CASSEGAGGETQYF. The DNA for the CDR3 is TGTGCCAGCAGCGAGGGAGCGGGGGGGGAGACCCAGTACTTC. The V call is TRBV9, the J call TRBJ2-5, with TRBD2 matching over 10 bases. CDR3 length: 14 residues. CDR1 is SGDLS, CDR2 YYNGEE, per germline. V lost 3 bases and J lost 5; bases outside the gene matches: 4.

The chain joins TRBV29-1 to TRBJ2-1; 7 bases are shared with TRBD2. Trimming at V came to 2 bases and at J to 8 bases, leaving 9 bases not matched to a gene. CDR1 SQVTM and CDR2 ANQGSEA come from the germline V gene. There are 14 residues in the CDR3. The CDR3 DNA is TGCAGCGTTGAACCAAAGACTAGCACCTATGAGCAGTTCTTC. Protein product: CSVEPKTSTYEQFF.

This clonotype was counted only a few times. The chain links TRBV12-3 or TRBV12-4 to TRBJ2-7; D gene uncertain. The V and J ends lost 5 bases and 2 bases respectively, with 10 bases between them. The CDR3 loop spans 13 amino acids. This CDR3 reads CASSLKAAYEQYF. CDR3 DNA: TGTGCCAGCAGTCTAAAGGCAGCCTACGAGCAGTACTTC.

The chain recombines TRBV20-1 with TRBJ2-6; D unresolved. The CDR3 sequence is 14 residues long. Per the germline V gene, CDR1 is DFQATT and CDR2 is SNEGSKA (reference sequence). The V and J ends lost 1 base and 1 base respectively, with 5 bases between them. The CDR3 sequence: CSARVGSGANVLTF. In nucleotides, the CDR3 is TGCAGTGCTAGAGTGGGGTCTGGGGCCAACGTCCTGACTTTC.

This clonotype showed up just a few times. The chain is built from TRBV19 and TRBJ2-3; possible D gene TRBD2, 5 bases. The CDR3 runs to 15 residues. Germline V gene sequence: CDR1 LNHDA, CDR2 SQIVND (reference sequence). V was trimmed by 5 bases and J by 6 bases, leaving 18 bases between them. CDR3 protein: CASSFERPGFDTQYF. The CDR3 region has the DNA TGTGCCAGTAGTTTTGAGCGTCCGGGGTTCGATACGCAGTATTTT.

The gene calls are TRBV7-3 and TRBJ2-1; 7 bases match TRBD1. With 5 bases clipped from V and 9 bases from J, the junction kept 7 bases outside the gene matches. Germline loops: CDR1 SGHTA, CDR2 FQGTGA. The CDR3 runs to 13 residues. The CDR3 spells CASSDPTGVEQFF. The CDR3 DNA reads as TGTGCCAGCAGCGATCCTACAGGGGTTGAGCAGTTCTTC. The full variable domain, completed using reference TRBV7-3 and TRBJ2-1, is GAGVSQTPSNKVTEKGKYVELRCDPISGHTALYWYRQSLGQGPEFLIYFQGTGAADDSGLPNDRFFAVRPEGSVSTLKIQRTERGDSAVYLCASSDPTGVEQFFGPGTRLTVL.

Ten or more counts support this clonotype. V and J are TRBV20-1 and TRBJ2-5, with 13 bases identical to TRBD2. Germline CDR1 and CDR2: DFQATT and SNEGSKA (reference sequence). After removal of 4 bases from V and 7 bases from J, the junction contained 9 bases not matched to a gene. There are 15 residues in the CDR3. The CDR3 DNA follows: TGCAGTGCTAAGATGACTAGCGGGGGGCGAGGGACCCAGTACTTC. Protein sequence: CSAKMTSGGRGTQYF.

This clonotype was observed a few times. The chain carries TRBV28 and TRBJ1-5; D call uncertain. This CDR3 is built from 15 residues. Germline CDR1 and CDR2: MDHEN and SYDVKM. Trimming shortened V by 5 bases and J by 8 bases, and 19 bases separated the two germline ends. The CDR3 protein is CASSGISRKSEPQHF. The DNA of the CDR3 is TGTGCCAGCAGTGGGATATCCCGGAAAAGCGAGCCCCAGCATTTT. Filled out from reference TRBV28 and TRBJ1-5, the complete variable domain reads DVKVTQSSRYLVKRTGEKVFLECVQDMDHENMFWYRQDPGLGLRLIYFSYDVKMKEKGDIPEGYSVSREKKERFSLILESASTNQTSMYLCASSGISRKSEPQHFGDGTRLSIL.

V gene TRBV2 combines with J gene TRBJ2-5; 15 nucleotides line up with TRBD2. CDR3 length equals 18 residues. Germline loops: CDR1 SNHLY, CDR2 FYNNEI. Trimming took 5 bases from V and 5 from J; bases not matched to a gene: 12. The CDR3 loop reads CASSLSGTSGRNTETQYF. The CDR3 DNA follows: TGTGCCAGCAGTCTTTCCGGGACTAGCGGGAGGAACACCGAGACCCAGTACTTC.

The CDR3 region has the DNA TGTGCCAGCAGTTACTCCGCGGGGGACGGGGAGACCCAGTACTTC. Translation gives CASSYSAGDGETQYF. The chain joins TRBV6-5 to TRBJ2-5; 7 nucleotides match TRBD2. CDR1 is MNHEY, CDR2 SVGAGI, per germline. CDR3 length: 15 amino acids. After removal of 0 bases from V and 5 bases from J, the junction contained 6 bases not matched to a gene.

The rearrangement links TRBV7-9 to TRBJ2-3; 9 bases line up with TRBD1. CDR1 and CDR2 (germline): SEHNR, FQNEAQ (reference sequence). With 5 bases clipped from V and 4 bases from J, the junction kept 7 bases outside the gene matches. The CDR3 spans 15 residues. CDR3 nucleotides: TGTGCCAGCAGCCCCGACAGGGGGAGCGCAGATACGCAGTATTTT. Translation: CASSPDRGSADTQYF.

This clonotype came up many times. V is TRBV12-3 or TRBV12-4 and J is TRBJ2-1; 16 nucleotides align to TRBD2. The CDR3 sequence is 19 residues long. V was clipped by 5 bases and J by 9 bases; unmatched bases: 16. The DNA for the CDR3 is TGTGCCAGCAGTCGCTATGGACCGGGACTAGCGGGAGGGCAAAGTGAGCAGTTCTTC. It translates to CASSRYGPGLAGGQSEQFF.

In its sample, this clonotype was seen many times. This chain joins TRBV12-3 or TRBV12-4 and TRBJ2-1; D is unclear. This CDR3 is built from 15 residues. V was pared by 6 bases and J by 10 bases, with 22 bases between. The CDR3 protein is CASRHLKDGLVEQFF. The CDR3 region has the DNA TGTGCCAGCAGACATCTCAAGGACGGGCTAGTAGAGCAGTTCTTC.

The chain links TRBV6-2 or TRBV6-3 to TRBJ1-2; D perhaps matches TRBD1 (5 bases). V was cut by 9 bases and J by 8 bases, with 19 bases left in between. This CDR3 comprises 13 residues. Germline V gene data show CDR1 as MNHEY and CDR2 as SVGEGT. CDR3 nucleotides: TGTGCCAGTGCACGATTCAGGGATGGAGGCTACACCTTC. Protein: CASARFRDGGYTF.

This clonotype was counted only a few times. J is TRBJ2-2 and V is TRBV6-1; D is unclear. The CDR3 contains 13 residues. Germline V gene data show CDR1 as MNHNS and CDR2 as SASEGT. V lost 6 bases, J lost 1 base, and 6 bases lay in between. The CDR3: CASRGLNTGELFF. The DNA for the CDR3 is TGTGCCAGCAGGGGTTTGAACACCGGGGAGCTGTTTTTT.

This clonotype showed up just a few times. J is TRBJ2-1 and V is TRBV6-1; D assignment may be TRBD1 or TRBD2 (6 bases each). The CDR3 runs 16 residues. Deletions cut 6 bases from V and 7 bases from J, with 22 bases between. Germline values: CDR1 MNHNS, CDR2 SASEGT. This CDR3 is CASSSRIVGAGNEQFF. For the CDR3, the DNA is TGTGCCAGCAGCTCCCGTATAGTGGGGGCGGGGAATGAGCAGTTCTTC.

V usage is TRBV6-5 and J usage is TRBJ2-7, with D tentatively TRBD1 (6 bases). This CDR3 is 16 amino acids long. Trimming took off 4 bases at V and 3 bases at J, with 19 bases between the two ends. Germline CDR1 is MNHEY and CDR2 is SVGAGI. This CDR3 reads CASSFRSQGVDYEQYF. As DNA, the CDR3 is TGTGCCAGCAGTTTCAGATCACAGGGCGTCGACTACGAGCAGTACTTC.

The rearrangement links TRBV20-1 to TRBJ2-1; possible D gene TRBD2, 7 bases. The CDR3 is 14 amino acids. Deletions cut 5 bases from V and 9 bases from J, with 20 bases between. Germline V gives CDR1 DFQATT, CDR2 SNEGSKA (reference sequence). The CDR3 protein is CSADRFGGQGEQFF. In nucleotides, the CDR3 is TGCAGTGCTGACAGATTCGGGGGGCAGGGTGAGCAGTTCTTC.

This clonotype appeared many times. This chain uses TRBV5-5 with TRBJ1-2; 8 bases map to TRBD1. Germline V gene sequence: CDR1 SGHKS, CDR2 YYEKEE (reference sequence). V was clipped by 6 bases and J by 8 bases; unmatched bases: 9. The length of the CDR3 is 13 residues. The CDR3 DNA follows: TGTGCCAGCATCCGGGACAGGAGTGGGGGCTACACCTTC. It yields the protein CASIRDRSGGYTF.

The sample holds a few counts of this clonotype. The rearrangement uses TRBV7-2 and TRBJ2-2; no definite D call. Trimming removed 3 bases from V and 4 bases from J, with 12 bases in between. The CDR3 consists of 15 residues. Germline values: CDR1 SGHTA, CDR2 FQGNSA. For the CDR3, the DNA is TGTGCCAGCAGCTTGACTGGGATGGGCACCGGGGAGCTGTTTTTT. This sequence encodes CASSLTGMGTGELFF.

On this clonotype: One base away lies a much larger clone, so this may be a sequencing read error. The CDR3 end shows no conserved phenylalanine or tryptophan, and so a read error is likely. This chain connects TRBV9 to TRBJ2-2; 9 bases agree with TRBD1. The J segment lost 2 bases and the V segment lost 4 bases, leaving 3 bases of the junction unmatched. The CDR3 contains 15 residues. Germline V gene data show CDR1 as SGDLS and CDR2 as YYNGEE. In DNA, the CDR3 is TGTGCCAGCAGCAGTACAGGGGGCAACACCGGGGAGCTGTTTCTT. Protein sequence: CASSSTGGNTGELFL.